The next 11 T cell receptor beta chains were all read from a single sample in a study of T cells in Graves' hyperthyroidism and ophthalmopathy. RNA transcripts gave rise to amplified TCR beta CDR3 regions. Carried out on the TCR CDR3, a first-round RT-PCR used the HTBI primer set. MiXCR, run by TCRdb on the multiplex PCR reads, gives a single entry per CDR3 protein. Here the sample spans 530,000 or so distinct CDR3 sequences, 17% being singletons. The specimen sequenced was blood. These receptors all stem from a young woman with Graves' ophthalmopathy.

This clonotype came up once. The CDR3 protein is CASTGSSNQPQHF. CDR3 DNA sequence: TGTGCCAGTACAGGGTCGAGCAATCAGCCCCAGCATTTT. V is TRBV7-2 and J is TRBJ1-5; D is perhaps TRBD1 (6 bases). This CDR3 spans 13 amino acids. V was cut by 9 bases and J by 1 base, with 10 bases left in between. In germline, CDR1 is SGHTA, CDR2 FQGNSA.

There are many counts of this clonotype. The rearrangement uses TRBV6-1 and TRBJ2-5; D remains unclear. The length of the CDR3 is 15 residues. V lost 3 bases to trimming and J lost 5 bases, with 16 bases between them. The germline CDR1 and CDR2 sequences are MNHNS and SASEGT. The CDR3 sequence is CASSDIWPFDETQYF. CDR3 coding DNA: TGTGCCAGCAGTGATATTTGGCCTTTCGACGAGACCCAGTACTTC.

The gene calls are TRBV20-1 and TRBJ2-1, with 7 bases matching TRBD1. Trimming at V came to 5 bases and at J to 3 bases, leaving 7 bases not matched to a gene. In germline, CDR1 is DFQATT, CDR2 SNEGSKA (reference sequence). The CDR3 runs 14 residues. This CDR3 is CSAHGQENYNEQFF. CDR3 coding DNA: TGCAGTGCTCATGGACAGGAAAACTACAATGAGCAGTTCTTC.

Concerning this clonotype: This may be a read error, as it is one base from a much larger clone. The J gene is TRBJ1-2, the V gene TRBV20-1; D is unresolved. Looked up from germline, CDR1 is DFQATT and CDR2 is SNEGSKA (reference sequence). CDR3 length: 14 amino acids. The CDR3 spells CSARDQGRDYGYAF. The CDR3 DNA reads TGCAGTGCTAGAGATCAAGGGAGAGACTATGGCTACGCCTTC.

There are many counts of this clonotype. This chain links TRBV7-9 with TRBJ2-1; 7 positions agree with TRBD1. The CDR3 runs 15 residues. Trimming at V came to 6 bases and at J to 3 bases, leaving 8 bases not matched to a gene. Per germline, CDR1 SEHNR and CDR2 FQNEAQ (reference sequence). This CDR3 is CASSRDRAFYNEQFF. CDR3 bases: TGTGCCAGCAGTCGTGACAGGGCCTTCTACAATGAGCAGTTCTTC.

This clonotype was recorded at least ten times. This sequence joins TRBV7-8 and TRBJ2-1; D may match TRBD1 or TRBD2 (5 bases each). The CDR3 has 15 amino acids. Germline CDR1 and CDR2: SGHVS and FQNEAQ. The germline V and J ends were trimmed by 0 bases and 4 bases, with 10 bases remaining between them. The CDR3 sequence: CASSLALGAYNEQFF. CDR3 DNA sequence: TGTGCCAGCAGCTTAGCTCTCGGGGCATACAATGAGCAGTTCTTC.

This clonotype was counted at least ten times. The chain recombines TRBV15 with TRBJ2-7; 9 positions match TRBD1. Germline values: CDR1 LNHNV, CDR2 YYDKDF (reference sequence). With V trimmed by 2 bases and J by 6 bases, 11 bases remained unmatched. This CDR3 is 16 amino acids long. The CDR3 DNA reads as TGTGCCACCAGCAGATCCTTCGGGACAGGGTCCCGCGAGCAGTACTTC. As protein: CATSRSFGTGSREQYF. Full variable domain (remainder filled in from reference TRBV15 and TRBJ2-7): DAMVIQNPRYQVTQFGKPVTLSCSQTLNHNVMYWYQQKSSQAPKLLFHYYDKDFNNEADTPDNFQSRRPNTSFCFLDIRSPGLGDTAMYLCATSRSFGTGSREQYFGPGTRLTVT.

The chain carries TRBV28 and TRBJ1-5, with unresolved D. The CDR3 totals 16 residues. Deletions cut 1 base from V and 4 bases from J, with 14 bases between. Germline V lookup: CDR1 MDHEN, CDR2 SYDVKM. The CDR3 reads CASSLSTPDINQPQHF. In DNA, the CDR3 is TGTGCCAGCAGTTTATCGACCCCCGACATAAATCAGCCCCAGCATTTT.

CDR3 sequence (DNA): TGTGCCAGCAGTCAAACGGGACTAGCGGGGGACAAAAACATTCAGTACTTC. This codes for CASSQTGLAGDKNIQYF. The J gene is TRBJ2-4, the V gene TRBV6-1, with 14 positions matching TRBD2. The CDR3 totals 17 residues. The V gene end was trimmed by 5 bases and the J gene end by 3 bases; junction bases not matched to a gene: 6. Germline V gives CDR1 MNHNS, CDR2 SASEGT.

The chain links TRBV28 to TRBJ2-5; 9 bases fit TRBD1. This CDR3 has 15 residues. The trim removed 5 bases at V and 5 bases at J, leaving 9 bases unmatched. Germline V gene data show CDR1 as MDHEN and CDR2 as SYDVKM. The CDR3 coding sequence is TGTGCCAGCAGTCCCCGGGACAGGGCAAAGGAGACCCAGTACTTC. Its translation: CASSPRDRAKETQYF.

Only a few counts were recorded for this clonotype. The chain carries TRBV19 and TRBJ2-2; D is undetermined. This CDR3 has 14 amino acids. Germline V gene sequence: CDR1 LNHDA, CDR2 SQIVND (reference sequence). Trimming stripped 1 base from V and 0 bases from J, with 3 bases between. The chain's CDR3 is CASSIAPNTGELFF. DNA of the CDR3: TGTGCCAGTAGTATAGCGCCGAACACCGGGGAGCTGTTTTTT.